Sequencing of this TCR beta chain was carried out in a study of vaccination effects on CD4 cells after COVID-19 (dated by TCRdb to between 2020 and 2023). About the full investigation: Across the study, the median time from the second dose to post-vaccine sampling was 72 days (range 14 to 241). In both COVID-19 convalescent patients and infection-naive vaccine recipients, the study compared SARS-CoV-2 spike-specific CD4+ TCR repertoires from before mRNA vaccination with those from after it. A total of 10 COVID-19 convalescent patients and a handful of SARS-CoV-2-naive healthy vaccine recipients were included in the full study. In the study, cultures from other donors were sequenced using the Oncomine TCR Beta short-read assay on an Illumina iSeq 100. The investigation overall reported the following: Both infection-induced and vaccine-induced clones contracted markedly at late post-vaccination timepoints, which is consistent with waning T cell responses. The study was limited by a small number of convalescent patients and lacked early post-infection timepoints. In healthy vaccine recipients, vaccine-induced clones were almost all SARS-CoV-2 mono-reactive, with only 1 of 255 cross-reactive with common cold coronaviruses.

A word on this clone: Its binding antigen is unknown. No clone much larger than this one lies a single base away; base qualities are absent.

CDR1 and CDR2, looked up from the germline V gene, are SQVTM and ANQGSEA. V drops 7 bases and J drops 6 bases, leaving 16 bases in between. The CDR3, from cysteine to phenylalanine, totals 13 residues. The only DNA kept is the CDR3, 39 bases in frame from the first base. To identify antigen-specific CD4+ T cell clonotypes by their expansion, the ViraFEST assay first stimulated PBMC with viral peptide pools and then applied TCR sequencing. After approximately 11 days of culture, CD4+ T cells were isolated with the EasySep CD4+ T cell isolation kit. Each participant got two doses of an mRNA SARS-CoV-2 vaccine, either BNT162b2 or mRNA-1273. None of the healthy vaccine recipients had a prior SARS-CoV-2 infection, which was confirmed by nucleocapsid antibody tests that came back negative both before and after vaccination. Each well held some 1.9 million PBMC cultured in IMDM containing around 5.1% human AB serum, 9.5 to 10 IU/ml IL-2 and gentamicin, along with approximately 10 ug/ml peptides. Half of the culture medium was replaced with fresh IL-2-containing medium on days 3 and 7. Unless noted otherwise, every peptide stimulation condition was grown in triplicate wells. Using Ficoll-Paque Plus gradient centrifugation, PBMC were separated from whole blood and then either used fresh or cryopreserved at -140C. The overlapping peptide pools covered the spike proteins of SARS-CoV-2 as well as those of the common cold coronaviruses HCoV-NL63, HCoV-OC43 and HCoV-229E. The QIAamp micro DNA kit was used to extract genomic DNA from the cultured CD4+ T cells.

The library was generated by the immunoSEQ multiplex PCR assay. TCR beta CDR3 sequencing was performed on DNA from the cultured, isolated CD4+ T cells. Per the source publication's procedure: The analysis removed non-productive TCR sequences, trimmed reads to the CDR3 region, and retained only CDR3s that were 7 or more amino acids long. The MANAFEST web app was used to identify antigen-specific clonotypes by comparing expansion in peptide wells with expansion in reference cultures. To be called positive, a clone needed expansion at FDR<0.05 compared with the reference and with all other wells, an odds ratio greater than 5, and a frequency greater than 0.1% in two replicate wells. A clonotype was defined as cross-reactive if the clonotype was significantly expanded both in SARS-CoV-2 spike wells and in at least one common cold coronavirus spike condition. CDR3 similarity was assessed by Levenshtein distance with the stringdist R package, and unrooted trees were built with ape in R 3.6.1. TCRdb stores this immuneACCESS table with in-frame sequences only. Part of the clones is absent; in the studies checked, under half of the shortfall reflects unresolved V genes, and no reason is known for the rest. For V, J and clone size, that table is used; D and trimming come from the DNA. The sample contains about 50,000 clones, about 74% of them found a single time. Jointly, the top ten make up roughly 16% of the sample.

The V gene is TRBV29-1 and the J gene is TRBJ2-1; the D gene lacks a confident call. The clonotype originates from a human donor who received a COVID-19 vaccine. The source material was CD4+ T cells from PBMCs cultured with HCoV-OC43 spike peptides, sampled after COVID-19 vaccination. In light of the paper, this sample's cell subset or site label describes: HCoV-OC43 spike overlapping peptide pool stimulation. The CDR3 is CSAPVAVGNEQFF. At the DNA level, the sequence is TGCAGCGCTCCGGTTGCGGTCGGCAATGAGCAGTTCTTC.